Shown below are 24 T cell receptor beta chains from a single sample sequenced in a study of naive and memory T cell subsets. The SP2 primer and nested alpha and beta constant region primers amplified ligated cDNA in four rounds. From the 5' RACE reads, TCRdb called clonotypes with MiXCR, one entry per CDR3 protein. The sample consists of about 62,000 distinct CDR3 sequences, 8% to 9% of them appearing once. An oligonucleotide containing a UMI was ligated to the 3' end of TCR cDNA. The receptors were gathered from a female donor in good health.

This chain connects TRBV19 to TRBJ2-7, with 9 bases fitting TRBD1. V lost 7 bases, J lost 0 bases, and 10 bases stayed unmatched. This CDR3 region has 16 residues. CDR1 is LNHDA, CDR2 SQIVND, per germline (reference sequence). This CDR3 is CASNGPGDRDSYEQYF. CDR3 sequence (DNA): TGTGCCAGTAACGGGCCGGGGGACAGGGACTCCTACGAGCAGTACTTC.

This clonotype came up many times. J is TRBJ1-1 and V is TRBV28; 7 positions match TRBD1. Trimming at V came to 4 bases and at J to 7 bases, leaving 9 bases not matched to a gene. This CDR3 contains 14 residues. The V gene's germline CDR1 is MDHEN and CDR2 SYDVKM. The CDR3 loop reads CASSSGTEFIEAFF. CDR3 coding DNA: TGTGCCAGCAGTTCCGGGACAGAATTTATTGAAGCTTTCTTT. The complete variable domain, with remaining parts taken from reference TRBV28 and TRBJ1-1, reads DVKVTQSSRYLVKRTGEKVFLECVQDMDHENMFWYRQDPGLGLRLIYFSYDVKMKEKGDIPEGYSVSREKKERFSLILESASTNQTSMYLCASSSGTEFIEAFFGQGTRLTVV.

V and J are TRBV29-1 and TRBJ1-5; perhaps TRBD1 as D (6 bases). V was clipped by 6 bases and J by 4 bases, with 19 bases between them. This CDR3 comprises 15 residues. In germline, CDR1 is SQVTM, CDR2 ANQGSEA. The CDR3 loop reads CSVLRDNFGNQPQHF. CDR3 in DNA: TGCAGCGTGCTCCGGGACAACTTCGGGAATCAGCCCCAGCATTTT.

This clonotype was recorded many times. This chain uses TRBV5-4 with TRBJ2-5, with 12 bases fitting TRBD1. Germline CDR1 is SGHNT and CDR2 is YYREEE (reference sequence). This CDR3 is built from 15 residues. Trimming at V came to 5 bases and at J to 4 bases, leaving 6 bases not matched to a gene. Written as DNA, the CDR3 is TGTGCCAGCAGTTACCGGGACAGGGGGCTAGAGACCCAGTACTTC. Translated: CASSYRDRGLETQYF.

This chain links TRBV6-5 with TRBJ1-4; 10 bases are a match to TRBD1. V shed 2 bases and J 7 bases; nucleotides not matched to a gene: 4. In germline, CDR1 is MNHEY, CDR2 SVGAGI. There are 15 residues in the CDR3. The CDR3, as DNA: TGTGCCAGCAGTTACCAGACAGGGGGCGTTGAAAAACTGTTTTTT. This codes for CASSYQTGGVEKLFF.

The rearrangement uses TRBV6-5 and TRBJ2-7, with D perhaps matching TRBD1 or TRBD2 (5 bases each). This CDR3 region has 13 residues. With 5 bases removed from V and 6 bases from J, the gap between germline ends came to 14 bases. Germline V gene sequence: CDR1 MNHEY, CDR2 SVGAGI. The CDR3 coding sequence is TGTGCCAGCAGTGCCCGAGGGGCTCGCGAGCAGTACTTC. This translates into CASSARGAREQYF.

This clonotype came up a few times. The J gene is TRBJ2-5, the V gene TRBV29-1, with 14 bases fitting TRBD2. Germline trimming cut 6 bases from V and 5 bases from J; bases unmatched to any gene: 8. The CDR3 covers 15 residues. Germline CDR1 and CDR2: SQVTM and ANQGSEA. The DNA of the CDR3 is TGCAGCGTGGGACTAGCGGGAGAGGGCGCGGAGACCCAGTACTTC. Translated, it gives CSVGLAGEGAETQYF.

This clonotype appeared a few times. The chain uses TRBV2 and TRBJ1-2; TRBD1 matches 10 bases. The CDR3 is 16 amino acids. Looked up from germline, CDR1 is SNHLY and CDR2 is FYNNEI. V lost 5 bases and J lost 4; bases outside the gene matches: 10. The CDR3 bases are TGTGCCAGCAGTAACCGCGACAGGGGGCGCGTCTATGGCTACACCTTC. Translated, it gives CASSNRDRGRVYGYTF.

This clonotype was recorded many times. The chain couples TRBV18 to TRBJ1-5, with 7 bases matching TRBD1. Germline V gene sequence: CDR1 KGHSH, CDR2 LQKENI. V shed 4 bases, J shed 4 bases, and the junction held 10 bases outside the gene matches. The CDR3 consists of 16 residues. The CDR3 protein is CASSRRDRRNNQPQHF. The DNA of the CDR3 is TGTGCCAGCTCACGCCGGGACAGAAGAAATAATCAGCCCCAGCATTTT.

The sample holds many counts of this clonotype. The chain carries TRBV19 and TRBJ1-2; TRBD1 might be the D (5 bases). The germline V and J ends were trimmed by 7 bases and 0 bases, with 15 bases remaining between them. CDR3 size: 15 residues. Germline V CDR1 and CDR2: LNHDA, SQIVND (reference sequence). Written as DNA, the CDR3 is TGTGCCAGTACAAAATGGGACGGAGCTAACTATGGCTACACCTTC. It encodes CASTKWDGANYGYTF. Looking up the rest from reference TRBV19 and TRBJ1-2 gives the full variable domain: DGGITQSPKYLFRKEGQNVTLSCEQNLNHDAMYWYRQDPGQGLRLIYYSQIVNDFQKGDIAEGYSVSREKKESFPLTVTSAQKNPTAFYLCASTKWDGANYGYTFGSGTRLTVV.

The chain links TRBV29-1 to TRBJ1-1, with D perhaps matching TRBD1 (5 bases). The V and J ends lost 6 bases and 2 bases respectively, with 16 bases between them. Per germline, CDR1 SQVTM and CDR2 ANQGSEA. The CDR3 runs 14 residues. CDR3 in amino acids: CSVDPGPRNTEAFF. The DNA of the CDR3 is TGCAGCGTCGACCCGGGGCCGAGAAACACTGAAGCTTTCTTT.

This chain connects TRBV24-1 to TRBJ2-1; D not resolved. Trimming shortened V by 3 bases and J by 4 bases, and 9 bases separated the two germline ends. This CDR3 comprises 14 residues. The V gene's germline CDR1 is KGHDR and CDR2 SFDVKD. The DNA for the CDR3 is TGTGCCACCAGTGATCCCCCCGGGTACAATGAGCAGTTCTTC. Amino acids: CATSDPPGYNEQFF.

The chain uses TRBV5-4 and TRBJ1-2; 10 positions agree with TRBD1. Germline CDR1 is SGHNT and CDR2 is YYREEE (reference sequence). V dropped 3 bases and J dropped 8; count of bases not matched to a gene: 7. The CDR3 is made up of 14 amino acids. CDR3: CASSSRQGAGGYTF. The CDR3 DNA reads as TGTGCCAGCAGCTCGAGACAGGGGGCTGGAGGCTACACCTTC.

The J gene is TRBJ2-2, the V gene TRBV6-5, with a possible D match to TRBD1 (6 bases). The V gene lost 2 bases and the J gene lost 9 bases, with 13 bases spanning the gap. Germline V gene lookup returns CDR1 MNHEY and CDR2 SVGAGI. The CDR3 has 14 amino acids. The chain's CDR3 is CASSYEGDMRELFF. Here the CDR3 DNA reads TGTGCCAGCAGTTACGAGGGGGATATGAGGGAGCTGTTTTTT.

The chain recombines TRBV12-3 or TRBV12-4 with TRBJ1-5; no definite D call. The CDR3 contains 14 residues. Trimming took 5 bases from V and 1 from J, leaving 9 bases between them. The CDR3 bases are TGTGCCAGCAGTCCCCAGGAAAGCAATCAGCCCCAGCATTTT. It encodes CASSPQESNQPQHF.

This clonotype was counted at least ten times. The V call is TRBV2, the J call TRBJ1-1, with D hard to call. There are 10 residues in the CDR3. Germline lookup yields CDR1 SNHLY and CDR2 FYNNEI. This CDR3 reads CPRMNTEAFF. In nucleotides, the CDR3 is TGTCCTAGGATGAACACTGAAGCTTTCTTT. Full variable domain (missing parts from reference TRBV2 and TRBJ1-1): EPEVTQTPSHQVTQMGQEVILRCVPISNHLYFYWYRQILGQKVEFLVSFYNNEISEKSEIFDDQFSVERPDGSNFTLKIRSTKLEDSAMYFCPRMNTEAFFGQGTRLTVV.

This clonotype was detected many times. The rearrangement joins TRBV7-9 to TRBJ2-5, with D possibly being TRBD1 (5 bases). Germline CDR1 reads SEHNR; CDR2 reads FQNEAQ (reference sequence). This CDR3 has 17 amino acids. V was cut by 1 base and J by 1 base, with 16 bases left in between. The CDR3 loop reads CASSLEGAYHPQETQYF. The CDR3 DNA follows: TGTGCCAGCAGCTTAGAAGGGGCCTACCATCCCCAAGAGACCCAGTACTTC.

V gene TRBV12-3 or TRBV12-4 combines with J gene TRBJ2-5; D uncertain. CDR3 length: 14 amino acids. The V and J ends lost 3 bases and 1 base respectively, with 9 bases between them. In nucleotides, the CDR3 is TGTGCCAGCAGTTTTTACCAAACCCAAGAGACCCAGTACTTC. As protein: CASSFYQTQETQYF.

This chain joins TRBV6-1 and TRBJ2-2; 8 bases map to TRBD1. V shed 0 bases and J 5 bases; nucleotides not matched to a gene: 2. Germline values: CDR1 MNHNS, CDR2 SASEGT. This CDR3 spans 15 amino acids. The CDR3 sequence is CASSEAQGATGELFF. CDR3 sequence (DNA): TGTGCCAGCAGTGAAGCTCAGGGGGCGACCGGGGAGCTGTTTTTT.

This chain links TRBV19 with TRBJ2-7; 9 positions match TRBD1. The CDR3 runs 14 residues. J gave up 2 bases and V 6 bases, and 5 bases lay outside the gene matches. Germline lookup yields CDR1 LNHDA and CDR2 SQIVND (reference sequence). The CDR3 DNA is TGTGCCAGTAGAGGGACAGGGAGTACCTACGAGCAGTACTTC. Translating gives CASRGTGSTYEQYF.

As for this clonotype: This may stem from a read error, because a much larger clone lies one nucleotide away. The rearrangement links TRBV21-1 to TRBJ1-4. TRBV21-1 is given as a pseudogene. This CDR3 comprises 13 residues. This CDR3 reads CASRARRPEKLFF. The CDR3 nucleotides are TGTGCCAGCAGGGCCCGACGGCCTGAAAAACTGTTTTTT.

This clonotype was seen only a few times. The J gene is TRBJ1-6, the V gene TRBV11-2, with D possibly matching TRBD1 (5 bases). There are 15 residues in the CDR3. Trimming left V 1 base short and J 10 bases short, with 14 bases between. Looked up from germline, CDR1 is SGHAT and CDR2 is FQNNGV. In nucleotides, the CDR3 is TGTGCCAGCAGCTTAGCCCCAGGGCGTGAGTCACCCCTCCACTTT. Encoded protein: CASSLAPGRESPLHF.

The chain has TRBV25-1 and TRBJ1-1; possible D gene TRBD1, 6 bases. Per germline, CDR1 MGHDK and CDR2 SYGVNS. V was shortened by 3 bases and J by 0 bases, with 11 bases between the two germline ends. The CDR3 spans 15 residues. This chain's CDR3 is CASSEYREMNTEAFF. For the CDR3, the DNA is TGTGCCAGCAGTGAGTACAGGGAGATGAACACTGAAGCTTTCTTT.

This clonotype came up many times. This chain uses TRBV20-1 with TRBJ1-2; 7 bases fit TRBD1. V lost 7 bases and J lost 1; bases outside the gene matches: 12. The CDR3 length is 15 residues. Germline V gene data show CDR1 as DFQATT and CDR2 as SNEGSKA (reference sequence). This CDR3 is CSVANTGVGNYGYTF. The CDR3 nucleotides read TGCAGTGTCGCCAATACAGGGGTGGGTAACTATGGCTACACCTTC.